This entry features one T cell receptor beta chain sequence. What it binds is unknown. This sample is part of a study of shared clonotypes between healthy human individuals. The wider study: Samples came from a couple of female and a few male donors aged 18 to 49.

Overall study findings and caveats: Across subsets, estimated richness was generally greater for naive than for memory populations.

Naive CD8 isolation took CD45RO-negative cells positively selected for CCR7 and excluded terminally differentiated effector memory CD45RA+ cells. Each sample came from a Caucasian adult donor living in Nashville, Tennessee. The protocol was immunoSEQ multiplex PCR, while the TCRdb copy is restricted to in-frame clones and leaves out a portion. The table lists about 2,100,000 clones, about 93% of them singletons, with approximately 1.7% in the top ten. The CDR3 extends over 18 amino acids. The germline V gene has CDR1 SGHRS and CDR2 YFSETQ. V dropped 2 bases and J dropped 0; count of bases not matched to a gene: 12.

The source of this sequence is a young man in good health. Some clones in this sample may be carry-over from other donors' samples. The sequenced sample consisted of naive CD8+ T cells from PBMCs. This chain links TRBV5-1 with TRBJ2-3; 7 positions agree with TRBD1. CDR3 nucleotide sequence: TGCGCCAGCAGCTTTCTGAATGCGGACAGGACTAGCACAGATACGCAGTATTTT. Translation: CASSFLNADRTSTDTQYF.